Below, one TCR beta chain is given with its context. This receptor's antigen is unknown. No base qualities exist here, and no much larger clone lies one base off it. RNA was extracted using the RNeasy kit, and roughly 0.45 to 1 ug of the RNA was reverse transcribed with random hexamers. The immunoSEQ multiplex PCR assay, which covers 54 Vbeta and 13 Jbeta segments, was used to amplify TCR beta CDR3 regions. To correct PCR amplification bias, a synthetic template baseline was used for both primer optimization and computational correction. As for the original processing: Reads were annotated to V, D and J genes per IMGT and analyzed with immunoSEQ Analyzer, keeping only productive sequences. Clonality was computed as one minus Shannon entropy normalized by log2 of the number of productive unique sequences. For each patient and control, public and private clones were evaluated among the 100 most prevalent clones. A clone was defined as Susac-specific if it was absent from the healthy and MS cohorts, from about a thousand published viral clones and from other ImmuneACCESS disease sequences. Through fastp at Q25 and MiXCR, TCRdb rebuilt clones from the public reads, retaining in-frame beta chains. Entries are consolidated by CDR3 protein sequence, retaining the most common genes and DNA. Here the V and J calls rest on TCRdb's processing, not on the authors' analysis. For this sample the table gives over 120,000 distinct CDR3 sequences, of which 95% were detected only once. 0.13% to 0.15% of the sample is in the top ten clones.

These data are taken from a study of CD8 T cells in Susac syndrome (dated by TCRdb to between 2018 and 2021). Study-wide context: Among the Susac syndrome patients who were sequenced, clinically active disease was present in about six and clinical remission was observed in about eight. At blood withdrawal, Susac syndrome patients were therapy-naive, treated with corticosteroids (with IVIg additionally given to some), or treated with IVIg alone. Repertoire sequencing was used to test whether CD8+ T cell activation and differentiation in Susac syndrome was antigen driven. Paper-wide results and their limitations: The number of individuals in the TCR sequencing and HLA analysis was acknowledged as relatively small. The CD4+ T cell repertoire of patients with Susac syndrome showed no detectable clonal expansion.

Peripheral blood CD8+ and CD4+ T cells from healthy donors, Susac syndrome patients and multiple sclerosis patients were profiled by high-throughput TCR beta sequencing. Susac syndrome patients met recently defined diagnostic criteria for definite or probable disease. CD8+ TEMRA cells were enriched by FACS, while bulk CD8+ and CD4+ T cells were purified by magnetic negative isolation. Blood was collected in EDTA tubes and processed within 24 hours, with PBMCs isolated through density gradient centrifugation. PBMCs destined for TCR sequencing were cryopreserved in liquid nitrogen and later thawed in a 37 °C water bath. The sorted or isolated CD4+, CD8+ and CD8+ TEMRA cells reached a purity of at least 90%. From the germline V gene (reference sequence), CDR1 is SGHAT and CDR2 is FQDESV. The CDR3 has 17 amino acids, counting the end cysteine and phenylalanine. The DNA shown is the 51-base CDR3, in frame from base 1. Cut back by 5 bases and 7 bases, the V and J ends lie 23 bases apart.

The V and J segments used are TRBV11-1 and TRBJ2-2; the D gene cannot be resolved beyond TRBD1 or TRBD2, each matching 5 bases. The clonotype was recovered from a human donor with Susac syndrome. Sequenced input: CD4+ T cells from PBMCs. The CDR3 reads CASSPGTWDPAGGELFF. The nucleotide sequence is given as TGTGCCAGCAGCCCCGGCACTTGGGACCCCGCCGGCGGGGAGCTGTTTTTT.